The 13 T cell receptor beta chains below come from one sample, sequenced in a study of CD8 T cells in Susac syndrome (dated by TCRdb to the late 2010s). The library was obtained by the immunoSEQ multiplex PCR assay. RNA was extracted using the RNeasy kit, and roughly 0.5 to 1 microgram was reverse transcribed with random hexamers. The public reads were run again by TCRdb, first through fastp at Q25 and then through MiXCR, and only productive beta chains were kept. All rows with the same CDR3 protein become a single entry with the most common DNA and genes. Across this sample there are approximately 110,000 distinct CDR3 sequences, with roughly 93% seen only once. Of the sample, approximately 0.31% is held by the ten largest clones. The sample comprised CD8+ T cells from PBMCs. Receptor source: a human donor with multiple sclerosis.

The V gene is TRBV7-2, the J gene TRBJ2-3, with D possibly matching TRBD2 (6 bases). Trimming pared 5 bases from V and 2 bases from J, leaving 14 bases between. CDR3 length equals 15 residues. Germline-derived CDR1 and CDR2 are SGHTA and FQGNSA. The CDR3 is CASSRRGTYTDTQYF. The CDR3 DNA follows: TGTGCCAGCAGCCGTCGGGGGACTTACACAGATACGCAGTATTTT. Full variable domain (rest looked up from reference TRBV7-2 and TRBJ2-3): GAGVSQSPSNKVTEKGKDVELRCDPISGHTALYWYRQSLGQGLEFLIYFQGNSAPDKSGLPSDRFSAERTGGSVSTLTIQRTQQEDSAVYLCASSRRGTYTDTQYFGPGTRLTVL.

The chain employs TRBV28 and TRBJ2-4, with TRBD1 identical over 10 bases. V dropped 8 bases and J dropped 1; count of bases not matched to a gene: 14. The CDR3 totals 18 residues. Germline loops: CDR1 MDHEN, CDR2 SYDVKM. CDR3 sequence: CASRPRTGGLSAKNIQYF. CDR3 nucleotides: TGTGCCAGCCGCCCTAGGACAGGGGGTTTGTCCGCCAAAAACATTCAGTACTTC.

The chain uses TRBV5-6 and TRBJ2-1; 7 bases align to TRBD2. The CDR3 is 12 residues long. Germline loops: CDR1 SGHDT, CDR2 YYEEEE. V dropped 5 bases and J dropped 7; count of bases not matched to a gene: 3. The CDR3 region has the DNA TGTGCCAGCAGGGCCGGGGGGAATGAGCAGTTCTTC. Amino acid sequence: CASRAGGNEQFF.

This chain joins TRBV13 and TRBJ1-2, with a weak D call TRBD1 (6 bases). With 5 bases removed from V and 6 bases from J, the gap between germline ends came to 16 bases. The CDR3 is made up of 14 amino acids. Per the germline V gene, CDR1 is PRHDT and CDR2 is FYEKMQ (reference sequence). CDR3 region: CASSTWTELHGYTF. The CDR3 DNA reads as TGTGCCAGCAGCACCTGGACAGAACTTCATGGCTACACCTTC.

The chain is built from TRBV3-1 and TRBJ1-5; D may be TRBD1 (5 bases). The V gene's germline CDR1 is LGHDT and CDR2 YNNKEL (reference sequence). This CDR3 comprises 14 residues. Trimming removed 0 bases from V and 8 bases from J, with 11 bases in between. CDR3 region: CASSQDWGLEPQHF. DNA of the CDR3: TGTGCCAGCAGCCAAGATTGGGGGTTGGAGCCCCAGCATTTT. Full variable domain (rest looked up from reference TRBV3-1 and TRBJ1-5): DTAVSQTPKYLVTQMGNDKSIKCEQNLGHDTMYWYKQDSKKFLKIMFSYNNKELIINETVPNRFSPKSPDKAHLNLHINSLELGDSAVYFCASSQDWGLEPQHFGDGTRLSIL.

The rearrangement joins TRBV2 to TRBJ1-3; the match to TRBD1 covers 9 bases. Germline loops: CDR1 SNHLY, CDR2 FYNNEI. The V gene end was trimmed by 11 bases and the J gene end by 1 base; junction bases not matched to a gene: 12. The CDR3 sequence is 16 residues long. The CDR3 coding sequence is TGTGCCGGGTCGAGGGACAGGGAGCTGTCTGGAAACACCATATATTTT. This gives the protein CAGSRDRELSGNTIYF.

The genes are TRBV7-8 and TRBJ2-3; 7 positions match TRBD1. CDR1 is SGHVS and CDR2 is FQNEAQ in the germline V gene. The ends lost 5 bases at V and 6 bases at J; junction bases unmatched: 5. The CDR3 spans 13 residues. The CDR3 nucleotides read TGTGCCAGCAGCGACTGGGACAGTGATACGCAGTATTTT. This sequence encodes CASSDWDSDTQYF.

The chain is built from TRBV20-1 and TRBJ2-5; maybe TRBD2 (6 bases). The ends were cut back, 6 bases at V and 1 base at J, with 18 bases in the middle. The germline V gene has CDR1 DFQATT and CDR2 SNEGSKA (reference sequence). CDR3 length: 15 residues. CDR3 nucleotide sequence: TGCAGTGCCCCCGATTGGCTAGCGAGCCAAGAGACCCAGTACTTC. This translates into CSAPDWLASQETQYF.

The V call is TRBV6-6, the J call TRBJ2-2, with D unresolved. V gave up 0 bases and J gave up 0 bases, with 8 bases separating them. The CDR3 extends over 16 amino acids. The V gene's germline CDR1 is MNHNY and CDR2 SVGAGI (reference sequence). In DNA form, the CDR3 reads TGTGCCAGCAGTTACTCGAGGCCACCGAACACCGGGGAGCTGTTTTTT. This sequence encodes CASSYSRPPNTGELFF.

The rearrangement links TRBV3-1 to TRBJ1-2, with TRBD1 matching 9 bases. Germline CDR1 is LGHDT and CDR2 is YNNKEL (reference sequence). V trimming: 0 bases; J trimming: 8 bases; junction bases outside the gene matches: 10. The CDR3 is made up of 16 amino acids. The CDR3 region has the DNA TGTGCCAGCAGCCAAGATCATCGGACAGGGGTGGGGGGCTACACCTTC. Translated: CASSQDHRTGVGGYTF.

This chain joins TRBV28 and TRBJ2-1; tentative D call: TRBD2 (5 bases). The V gene's germline CDR1 is MDHEN and CDR2 SYDVKM. Trimming shortened V by 5 bases and J by 3 bases, and 14 bases separated the two germline ends. This CDR3 comprises 15 residues. The CDR3, as DNA: TGTGCCAGCAGTCCCTTACTAGTAATCTACAATGAGCAGTTCTTC. This translates into CASSPLLVIYNEQFF.

The V call is TRBV3-1, the J call TRBJ2-3; 10 bases align to TRBD2. V gave up 2 bases and J gave up 2 bases; unmatched junction bases: 4. CDR3 length: 16 residues. Germline CDR1 and CDR2: LGHDT and YNNKEL (reference sequence). The CDR3 DNA reads as TGTGCCAGCAGCCAACCCGGACTAGCGGACACAGATACGCAGTATTTT. It encodes CASSQPGLADTDTQYF.

The V gene is TRBV7-2, the J gene TRBJ2-1; D uncertain. V was cut by 1 base and J by 3 bases, with 10 bases left in between. The CDR3 consists of 15 residues. Germline V gene lookup returns CDR1 SGHTA and CDR2 FQGNSA. CDR3 protein: CASSLVPESYNEQFF. CDR3 sequence (DNA): TGTGCCAGCAGCTTAGTGCCTGAGAGCTACAATGAGCAGTTCTTC.